This entry lists 15 T cell receptor beta chains sequenced from one sample in a study of graft-versus-host responses after intestinal transplantation. Sequenced by immunoSEQ multiplex PCR; TCRdb stores in-frame clones only, minus some. The top ten clones hold roughly 0.4% of a sample with 50,000 to 75,000 clones, 85% to 95% of them seen once. What these receptors recognize is not known. Here the sequenced sample was unstimulated CD4+ T cells sorted from spleen or lymph node cells, taken before transplant. The receptors were gathered from a human donor who was the organ donor for an intestinal transplant.

V is TRBV6-5 and J is TRBJ2-5, with D possibly TRBD2 on 6 matching bases. The V gene's germline CDR1 is MNHEY and CDR2 SVGAGI. The CDR3 spans 14 residues. Trimming removed 5 bases at V and 1 base at J, with 11 bases between. The CDR3 spells CASSGGGPQETQYF. CDR3 in DNA: TGTGCCAGCAGTGGTGGAGGGCCCCAAGAGACCCAGTACTTC.

The chain carries TRBV29-1 and TRBJ1-2; D perhaps matches TRBD1 (6 bases). The length of the CDR3 is 13 residues. V gave up 3 bases and J gave up 5 bases, with 13 bases separating them. Per germline, CDR1 SQVTM and CDR2 ANQGSEA. CDR3 region: CSVDGGAGYGYTF. Here the CDR3 DNA reads TGCAGCGTTGACGGGGGGGCTGGATATGGCTACACCTTC.

This clone appeared once. This chain uses TRBV5-3 with TRBJ2-7; D is uncertain. TRBV5-3 is an ORF, and what it does is uncertain. Trimming shortened V by 2 bases and J by 0 bases, and 18 bases separated the two germline ends. There are 17 residues in the CDR3. This CDR3 is CARSLTANPFSSYEQYF. Here the CDR3 DNA reads TGTGCCAGAAGCTTAACGGCCAACCCCTTTAGCTCCTACGAGCAGTACTTC.

The genes are TRBV2 and TRBJ1-5; 7 positions match TRBD1. The CDR3 contains 14 residues. Germline CDR1 and CDR2: SNHLY and FYNNEI. J lost 3 bases, V lost 4 bases, and 3 bases had no gene match. The CDR3 DNA sequence: TGTGCCAGCAGTGGAGACAGGGCCAATCAGCCCCAGCATTTT. Residues: CASSGDRANQPQHF.

This clone was observed once. The chain joins TRBV5-4 to TRBJ1-2; D might be TRBD1 (6 bases). The CDR3 runs 13 residues. Between the trimmed V and J ends, which lost 1 base and 2 bases, there was a span of 6 bases. Per germline, CDR1 SGHNT and CDR2 YYREEE (reference sequence). The CDR3 bases are TGTGCCAGCAGCTTGCAGGGGAACTATGGCTACACCTTC. Protein sequence: CASSLQGNYGYTF.

This clone was recorded only once. The CDR3 bases are TGCGCCAGCAGCCAAGTATACAGGGGGAGTCAGCCCCAGCATTTT. Translating it yields CASSQVYRGSQPQHF. This chain links TRBV4-3 with TRBJ1-5; 8 bases fit TRBD1. Per germline, CDR1 LGHNA and CDR2 YSLEER. V lost 1 base, J lost 6 bases, and 5 bases stayed unmatched. The CDR3 totals 15 residues.

The chain recombines TRBV5-1 with TRBJ2-3; TRBD1 might be the D (7 bases). Germline values: CDR1 SGHRS, CDR2 YFSETQ. V gave up 4 bases and J gave up 1 base, with 10 bases separating them. The CDR3 is 14 amino acids. The CDR3 sequence: CASSRGTGTDTQYF. The CDR3 nucleotides are TGCGCCAGCAGCCGCGGGACAGGCACAGATACGCAGTATTTT.

The chain uses TRBV18 and TRBJ2-2; D may be TRBD2 (5 bases). The CDR3 sequence is 15 residues long. Trimming shortened V by 1 base and J by 5 bases, and 11 bases separated the two germline ends. CDR1 and CDR2 from the germline V gene are KGHSH and LQKENI. The CDR3 here is CASSPLGGPTGELFF. The CDR3 bases are TGTGCCAGCTCACCACTAGGAGGCCCGACCGGGGAGCTGTTTTTT.

The chain carries TRBV29-1 and TRBJ1-2; D possibly corresponds to TRBD1 (6 bases). The V gene lost 6 bases and the J gene lost 6 bases, with 23 bases spanning the gap. The CDR3 length is 15 residues. CDR1 SQVTM and CDR2 ANQGSEA come from the germline V gene. The CDR3 region has the DNA TGCAGCGTGTCAAAACTCCTACAGGGAAATGATGGCTACACCTTC. Protein sequence: CSVSKLLQGNDGYTF.

This clone occurred once. This chain links TRBV7-2 with TRBJ2-5, with TRBD1 as a possible D gene (6 bases). The J call is uncertain, as TRBJ2-7 better fits the DNA end. Germline CDR1 reads SGHTA; CDR2 reads FQGNSA. This CDR3 is built from 14 residues. This CDR3 is CASSLSGVDYEQYF. DNA of the CDR3: TGTGCCAGCAGCTTGTCAGGGGTCGACTACGAGCAGTACTTC.

The rearrangement uses TRBV4-1 and TRBJ1-2; D may be TRBD1 (5 bases). With 2 bases removed from V and 7 bases from J, the gap between germline ends came to 11 bases. Germline-derived CDR1 and CDR2 are MGHRA and YSYEKL. The CDR3 has 13 residues. The CDR3 DNA reads as TGCGCCAGCAGCCAATTTCAGGGTGGTGGCTACACCTTC. It translates to CASSQFQGGGYTF.

The gene calls are TRBV30 and TRBJ2-2, with D uncertain. Per the germline V gene, CDR1 is GTSNPN and CDR2 is SVGIG (reference sequence). This CDR3 comprises 11 residues. The CDR3 DNA sequence: TGTGTCGGGTCTCACACCGGGGAGCTGTTTTTT. Protein product: CVGSHTGELFF.

The CDR3 is CASSLQGNEQFF. The CDR3 DNA follows: TGTGCCAGCAGCCTACAGGGGAATGAGCAGTTCTTC. This chain connects TRBV5-4 to TRBJ2-1; TRBD1 matches 7 bases. Germline CDR1 is SGHNT and CDR2 is YYREEE (reference sequence). This CDR3 is 12 amino acids long. The junction had 2 bases not matched to a gene; V was cut back by 4 bases and J by 7 bases.

The chain uses TRBV7-2 and TRBJ2-7; D ambiguous. The V gene's germline CDR1 is SGHTA and CDR2 FQGNSA. The CDR3 length is 13 residues. The V and J ends lost 1 base and 1 base respectively, with 5 bases between them. CDR3 region: CASSLGISYEQYF. The CDR3 DNA reads as TGTGCCAGCAGCTTAGGTATTTCCTACGAGCAGTACTTC.

The chain has TRBV6-6 and TRBJ2-3; 10 bases fit TRBD1. This CDR3 is 16 amino acids long. The junction had 3 bases not matched to a gene; V was cut back by 2 bases and J by 1 base. Germline values: CDR1 MNHNY, CDR2 SVGAGI (reference sequence). CDR3 protein: CASSYPGTGGTDTQYF. The CDR3 DNA sequence: TGTGCCAGCAGTTACCCCGGGACAGGGGGCACAGATACGCAGTATTTT.